This is a list of T cell receptor beta chains from one sample in a study of beta chain features in type 1 diabetes. Clones were read by immunoSEQ multiplex PCR, and TCRdb kept only the in-frame ones, dropping some. Of some 660,000 clones listed, about an eighth are singletons. Sequencing was carried out using naive CD4+ T cells from blood. These receptors were taken from a man younger than 30 with type 1 diabetes. Both conserved end residues are part of each CDR3. Each record gives: CDR3 DNA, CDR3 protein, J gene, clone size, D gene, V gene. A D gene is named only where the DNA matches it firmly. A row's size may be missing; if present it is once, few, many or a size class.

CDR3nt: TGTGCCAGCAGTGGCGACTGGGTTGGGGCCCAGTACTTC
CDR3aa: CASSGDWVGAQYF
j_gene: TRBJ2-5
abundance: few
d_gene: -
v_gene: TRBV2

CDR3nt: TGTGCCATCAGTGAGCAGACTGGTGTCTACGAGCAGTACTTC
CDR3aa: CAISEQTGVYEQYF
j_gene: TRBJ2-7
abundance: few
d_gene: -
v_gene: TRBV10-3

CDR3nt: TGTGCCAGCAGCTTAATCTCGTTAACCAGCCGACAAGAGACCCAGTACTTC
CDR3aa: CASSLISLTSRQETQYF
j_gene: TRBJ2-5
abundance: -
d_gene: -
v_gene: TRBV7-2

CDR3nt: TGTGCCAGCAGCCAAGGGGCAAAAGAGACCCAGTACTTC
CDR3aa: CASSQGAKETQYF
j_gene: TRBJ2-5
abundance: few
d_gene: -
v_gene: TRBV4-2

CDR3nt: TGCGCCAGCAGCCAAGATGGCCAGGGAACTAACTATGGCTACACCTTC
CDR3aa: CASSQDGQGTNYGYTF
j_gene: TRBJ1-2
abundance: -
d_gene: -
v_gene: TRBV4-1

CDR3nt: TGCGCCAGCAGCCGGCAGGCTAACTATGGCTACACCTTC
CDR3aa: CASSRQANYGYTF
j_gene: TRBJ1-2
abundance: -
d_gene: -
v_gene: TRBV4-1

CDR3nt: TGCGCCAGCAGCCAAGTGGGCAGGGGGCAGGGTGGCTACACCTTC
CDR3aa: CASSQVGRGQGGYTF
j_gene: TRBJ1-2
abundance: -
d_gene: TRBD1
v_gene: TRBV4-1

CDR3nt: TGCGCCAGCAGCGCAACAGGGTCTGGGGCCAACGTCCTGACTTTC
CDR3aa: CASSATGSGANVLTF
j_gene: TRBJ2-6
abundance: few
d_gene: -
v_gene: TRBV5-1

CDR3nt: TGTGCCAGTAGTAATATTGTTGGAGGGCAGAAAGATTACAATGAGCAGTTCTTC
CDR3aa: CASSNIVGGQKDYNEQFF
j_gene: TRBJ2-1
abundance: -
d_gene: -
v_gene: TRBV19

CDR3nt: TGTGCCAGCAGTAGGACAGGTTACACCTTC
CDR3aa: CASSRTGYTF
j_gene: TRBJ1-2
abundance: few
d_gene: TRBD1
v_gene: TRBV2

CDR3nt: TGTGCCAGCAGCTTCTCGGGCACAGATACGCAGTATTTT
CDR3aa: CASSFSGTDTQYF
j_gene: TRBJ2-3
abundance: few
d_gene: -
v_gene: TRBV11-1

CDR3nt: TGTGCCAGCAGGGGACAGGGGCAGTCGGGCGGCTACACCTTC
CDR3aa: CASRGQGQSGGYTF
j_gene: TRBJ1-2
abundance: -
d_gene: TRBD1
v_gene: TRBV27

CDR3nt: TGTGCCAGCAGCATCCTTCCGGGACAGAAGAATACTAACTATGGCTACACCTTC
CDR3aa: CASSILPGQKNTNYGYTF
j_gene: TRBJ1-2
abundance: few
d_gene: TRBD1
v_gene: TRBV7-9

CDR3nt: TGCAGCGTTTGCAAGGGGGCGCGAACTGAAGCTTTCTTT
CDR3aa: CSVCKGARTEAFF
j_gene: TRBJ1-1
abundance: few
d_gene: TRBD1
v_gene: TRBV29-1

CDR3nt: TGTGCCAGTAAGAGGGAACAGGGACCCTACGAGCAGTACTTC
CDR3aa: CASKREQGPYEQYF
j_gene: TRBJ2-7
abundance: few
d_gene: -
v_gene: TRBV19

CDR3nt: TGTGCCAGCAGTCCACCCGGGACAGGGATATACGAGCAGTACTTC
CDR3aa: CASSPPGTGIYEQYF
j_gene: TRBJ2-7
abundance: -
d_gene: TRBD1
v_gene: TRBV28

CDR3nt: TGTGCCAGCAGCCCCCAAGTAGGGAGCTACAATGAGCAGTTCTTC
CDR3aa: CASSPQVGSYNEQFF
j_gene: TRBJ2-1
abundance: few
d_gene: -
v_gene: TRBV9

CDR3nt: TGTGCCAGCAGCCCCGGGACCCTCTCCTACGAGCAGTACTTC
CDR3aa: CASSPGTLSYEQYF
j_gene: TRBJ2-7
abundance: -
d_gene: -
v_gene: TRBV7-9

CDR3nt: TGTGCCAGCAGCCTTCAGGCTGATAATGAAAAACTGTTTTTT
CDR3aa: CASSLQADNEKLFF
j_gene: TRBJ1-4
abundance: -
d_gene: -
v_gene: TRBV4-2

CDR3nt: TGCAGCGTTGTAACAGGGGGCTTGTTATACGAGCAGTACTTC
CDR3aa: CSVVTGGLLYEQYF
j_gene: TRBJ2-7
abundance: -
d_gene: TRBD1
v_gene: TRBV29-1

CDR3nt: TGTGCCAGCAGCTTAGGGACCATATATCAGCCCCAGCATTTT
CDR3aa: CASSLGTIYQPQHF
j_gene: TRBJ1-5
abundance: -
d_gene: -
v_gene: TRBV7-9

CDR3nt: TGTGCCATCAGTGAGTCGATTCTCAACTATGGCTACACCTTC
CDR3aa: CAISESILNYGYTF
j_gene: TRBJ1-2
abundance: few
d_gene: -
v_gene: TRBV10-3

CDR3nt: TGTGCCAGCTCACCTAGACACGTCACAGATACGCAGTATTTT
CDR3aa: CASSPRHVTDTQYF
j_gene: TRBJ2-3
abundance: few
d_gene: -
v_gene: TRBV18

CDR3nt: TGTGCCAGCCCCGGGAGTATGGGGGGCATTGGCTACACCTTC
CDR3aa: CASPGSMGGIGYTF
j_gene: TRBJ1-2
abundance: -
d_gene: -
v_gene: TRBV2

CDR3nt: TGTGCCAGCAGCTTAGCGGTGGGCGTCTCCTACGAGCAGTACTTC
CDR3aa: CASSLAVGVSYEQYF
j_gene: TRBJ2-7
abundance: -
d_gene: -
v_gene: TRBV7-2

CDR3nt: TGTGCCAGCAGCCCTATGGGGGGAAGCACAGATACGCAGTATTTT
CDR3aa: CASSPMGGSTDTQYF
j_gene: TRBJ2-3
abundance: few
d_gene: -
v_gene: TRBV7-2

CDR3nt: TGTTCACATAGGACAGCGACGGGGACTGAAGCTTTCTTT
CDR3aa: CSHRTATGTEAFF
j_gene: TRBJ1-1
abundance: -
d_gene: -
v_gene: TRBV28

CDR3nt: TGTGCCTGGACCCCCCCGTGGCGGCGTTACACAGATACGCAGTATTTT
CDR3aa: CAWTPPWRRYTDTQYF
j_gene: TRBJ2-3
abundance: -
d_gene: -
v_gene: TRBV30

CDR3nt: TGTGCCAGCAGCGGACTAGCGGGGGGGCTCTACAATGAGCAGTTCTTC
CDR3aa: CASSGLAGGLYNEQFF
j_gene: TRBJ2-1
abundance: -
d_gene: TRBD2
v_gene: TRBV7-9

CDR3nt: TGTGCCAGCAGCTTAGCCTCCGCTGAGACCCAGTACTTC
CDR3aa: CASSLASAETQYF
j_gene: TRBJ2-5
abundance: few
d_gene: -
v_gene: TRBV7-6

CDR3nt: TGTGCCAGCAGAGAGACGACGGCGGGATCAGATACGCAGTATTTT
CDR3aa: CASRETTAGSDTQYF
j_gene: TRBJ2-3
abundance: -
d_gene: -
v_gene: TRBV6-5

CDR3nt: TGCAGTGCTGGTTGGGAGACCCAGTACTTC
CDR3aa: CSAGWETQYF
j_gene: TRBJ2-5
abundance: -
d_gene: -
v_gene: TRBV20-1

CDR3nt: TGTGCCAGCGGTCCGGGACAAAGCTACAATGAGCAGTTCTTC
CDR3aa: CASGPGQSYNEQFF
j_gene: TRBJ2-1
abundance: -
d_gene: -
v_gene: TRBV11-1

CDR3nt: TGTGCCAGCAACCCTACGCCTAAACTCCCCCCGGAGCAGTACTTC
CDR3aa: CASNPTPKLPPEQYF
j_gene: TRBJ2-7
abundance: few
d_gene: -
v_gene: TRBV7-2

CDR3nt: TGTGCCAGCAGCTCGCAACCTGCCCAAGAGACCCAGTACTTC
CDR3aa: CASSSQPAQETQYF
j_gene: TRBJ2-5
abundance: -
d_gene: -
v_gene: TRBV7-6

CDR3nt: TGCGCCAGCAGCTTGGGGACAGCCTTCACCGGGGAGCTGTTTTTT
CDR3aa: CASSLGTAFTGELFF
j_gene: TRBJ2-2
abundance: few
d_gene: -
v_gene: TRBV5-1

CDR3nt: TGTGCCAGCAGCGTTATAACAGGGAAATCAAATGAGCAGTTCTTC
CDR3aa: CASSVITGKSNEQFF
j_gene: TRBJ2-1
abundance: -
d_gene: -
v_gene: TRBV9

CDR3nt: TGTGCCAGCAGTCCCCAATTCGTAGCCAAAAACATTCAGTACTTC
CDR3aa: CASSPQFVAKNIQYF
j_gene: TRBJ2-4
abundance: -
d_gene: -
v_gene: TRBV2

CDR3nt: TGCGCCAGCAGTGTAGCAGATACGCAGTATTTT
CDR3aa: CASSVADTQYF
j_gene: TRBJ2-3
abundance: few
d_gene: -
v_gene: TRBV10-2

CDR3nt: TGTGCCACCAGCAGAGTTAAGAGCAGGAGCCCCCACAATGAGCAGTTCTTC
CDR3aa: CATSRVKSRSPHNEQFF
j_gene: TRBJ2-1
abundance: -
d_gene: -
v_gene: TRBV15

CDR3nt: TGTGCCTTAGACAGGGGGCCTGTTGGCAATCAGCCCCAGCATTTT
CDR3aa: CALDRGPVGNQPQHF
j_gene: TRBJ1-5
abundance: -
d_gene: TRBD1
v_gene: TRBV30

CDR3nt: TGTGCCAGCAGCTTGACTCGATGGGGCTCTGGGGCCAACGTCCTGACTTTC
CDR3aa: CASSLTRWGSGANVLTF
j_gene: TRBJ2-6
abundance: -
d_gene: -
v_gene: TRBV7-9

CDR3nt: TGTGCCAGCAGTTTGGCAGGGCTGAGAGGCTACACCTTC
CDR3aa: CASSLAGLRGYTF
j_gene: TRBJ1-2
abundance: -
d_gene: -
v_gene: TRBV28

CDR3nt: TGCGCCAGCAGCTTGGCGGGCCGGAGTGTGCAGTACTTC
CDR3aa: CASSLAGRSVQYF
j_gene: TRBJ2-7
abundance: few
d_gene: -
v_gene: TRBV5-1

CDR3nt: TGTGCCAGCAGTTACGGGCAGTCCAATGAGCAGTTCTTC
CDR3aa: CASSYGQSNEQFF
j_gene: TRBJ2-1
abundance: few
d_gene: -
v_gene: TRBV6-5

CDR3nt: TGTGCCAGCTCACTCGGACAGGGGGCGTATGAGACCCAGTACTTC
CDR3aa: CASSLGQGAYETQYF
j_gene: TRBJ2-5
abundance: -
d_gene: TRBD1
v_gene: TRBV18

CDR3nt: TGTGCCAGCAGTGAAAAAGAGGGGCACGCGGAGACCCAGTACTTC
CDR3aa: CASSEKEGHAETQYF
j_gene: TRBJ2-5
abundance: -
d_gene: -
v_gene: TRBV25-1

CDR3nt: TGTGCCAGCACAGCTTACAATGAGCAGTTCTTC
CDR3aa: CASTAYNEQFF
j_gene: TRBJ2-1
abundance: many
d_gene: -
v_gene: TRBV10-3